The rows below give T cell receptor beta chains drawn from one sample of a study of blood T cell repertoires in COVID-19. The data were produced by immunoSEQ multiplex PCR, yet TCRdb's version contains in-frame clones alone and is incomplete. This table has about 220,000 clones, approximately 81% appearing once. Sequenced input: peripheral blood. These receptors were taken from a woman aged 80 or over with acute or convalescent COVID-19. Both conserved end residues are part of each CDR3. The D gene is left open where the match is weak. Clone sizes are given selectively: once, few, many, or a class where the clone is expanded.

v_gene,j_gene,d_gene,abundance,CDR3aa,CDR3nt
TRBV5-6,TRBJ1-2,.,.,CASSLGRAYGYTF,TGTGCCAGCAGCTTAGGCAGGGCCTATGGCTACACCTTC
TRBV4-1,TRBJ1-5,TRBD1,.,CASSQETGNQPQHF,TGCGCCAGCAGCCAAGAGACAGGGAATCAGCCCCAGCATTTT
TRBV15,TRBJ2-1,TRBD2,.,CATSKTSRIGNEQFF,TGTGCCACCAGCAAGACTAGCAGAATCGGCAATGAGCAGTTCTTC
TRBV5-1,TRBJ1-1,.,.,CASSLASQNTEAFF,TGCGCCAGCAGCTTGGCATCACAAAACACTGAAGCTTTCTTT
TRBV19,TRBJ1-1,.,.,CASRYMGGGEAFF,TGTGCCAGTCGATATATGGGGGGAGGTGAAGCTTTCTTT
TRBV7-9,TRBJ2-5,TRBD2,.,CASTHRSIAGQETQYF,TGTGCCAGCACCCACCGGTCAATAGCGGGCCAAGAGACCCAGTACTTC
TRBV18,TRBJ1-4,.,.,CASSRDRTRQNEKLFF,TGTGCCAGCTCACGAGATCGGACTCGGCAGAATGAAAAACTGTTTTTT
TRBV7-2,TRBJ1-3,.,.,CASGKPSPLIGNTIYF,TGTGCCAGCGGAAAGCCTAGTCCCTTAATCGGAAACACCATATATTTT
TRBV2,TRBJ1-2,.,once,CASSEALGTTYGYTF,TGTGCCAGCAGTGAAGCACTCGGGACAACTTATGGCTACACCTTC
TRBV28,TRBJ1-1,.,.,CASSRGAEAFF,TGTGCCAGCAGTCGGGGGGCTGAAGCTTTCTTT
TRBV3-1/TRBV3-2,TRBJ1-2,TRBD1,.,CASSQTTGGYGYTF,TGTGCCAGCAGCCAGACGACAGGGGGCTATGGCTACACCTTC
TRBV19,TRBJ1-5,.,.,CASSIQGERNQPQHF,TGTGCCAGTAGTATACAAGGGGAACGGAATCAGCCCCAGCATTTT
TRBV7-9,TRBJ1-1,TRBD1,once,CASSPRTGLRNTEAFF,TGTGCCAGCAGCCCACGGACAGGGCTCCGGAACACTGAAGCTTTCTTT
TRBV28,TRBJ1-4,.,.,CASSWGEKLFF,TGTGCCAGCAGTTGGGGCGAAAAACTGTTTTTT
TRBV2,TRBJ1-2,TRBD1,.,CASSDRGTGLYGYTF,TGTGCCAGCAGCGATAGAGGGACAGGGCTCTATGGCTACACCTTC
TRBV5-6,TRBJ2-2,TRBD2,many,CASSLRGLGAGELFF,TGTGCCAGCAGCTTGAGGGGACTAGGGGCCGGGGAGCTGTTTTTT